What follows are 21 T cell receptor beta chains derived from one specimen sequenced in a study of long-term antiretroviral therapy in people with HIV. The immunoSEQ assay was v3.0, run at survey level. The method was immunoSEQ multiplex PCR; TCRdb's version includes in-frame clones alone and lacks a portion of them. This table holds about 28,000 clones, approximately 80% found once. The starting material was unsorted PBMCs, obtained 0.3 years after starting antiretroviral therapy. These receptors came from a man aged 35 to 55 with HIV.

V and J are TRBV30 and TRBJ2-7; TRBD1 or TRBD2 may be the D gene (5 bases each). This CDR3 contains 12 residues. Per the germline V gene, CDR1 is GTSNPN and CDR2 is SVGIG (reference sequence). V was shortened by 4 bases and J by 1 base, with 8 bases between the two germline ends. CDR3 nucleotide sequence: TGTGCCTGGACCGGGACGTCCTACGAGCAGTACTTC. It codes for CAWTGTSYEQYF.

The V gene is TRBV2, the J gene TRBJ2-5; TRBD1 is a possible D gene (6 bases). The CDR3 consists of 16 residues. The V gene lost 2 bases and the J gene lost 0 bases, with 13 bases spanning the gap. Per the germline V gene, CDR1 is SNHLY and CDR2 is FYNNEI. The CDR3 protein is CASSETSTGYQETQYF. Here the CDR3 DNA reads TGTGCCAGCAGTGAAACATCGACAGGTTACCAAGAGACCCAGTACTTC.

This chain connects TRBV6-6 to TRBJ2-7; TRBD1 agrees at 9 bases. CDR3 length equals 13 residues. Germline V CDR1 and CDR2: MNHNY, SVGAGI (reference sequence). Unmatched junction bases numbered 6, after V lost 6 bases and J lost 6 bases. In DNA, the CDR3 is TGTGCCAGCAGAGAGGGACAGGGTTCCGAGCAGTACTTC. Encoded protein: CASREGQGSEQYF.

The chain employs TRBV19 and TRBJ2-7, with TRBD1 as a possible D gene (6 bases). Germline CDR1 and CDR2: LNHDA and SQIVND (reference sequence). The CDR3 runs to 14 residues. V gave up 7 bases and J gave up 6 bases, with 19 bases separating them. CDR3 sequence (DNA): TGTGCCAGTACCCCGGGCCCAGGGGTCCTCGAGCAGTACTTC. The encoded protein is CASTPGPGVLEQYF.

The rearrangement links TRBV27 to TRBJ1-6; 9 bases line up with TRBD1. CDR1 and CDR2 (germline): MNHEY, SMNVEV (reference sequence). V shed 9 bases, J shed 6 bases, and the junction held 3 bases outside the gene matches. This CDR3 region has 13 residues. The DNA for the CDR3 is TGTGCCAGACAGGGGGCGAGTAATTCACCCCTCCACTTT. Its translation is CARQGASNSPLHF.

The J gene is TRBJ1-5, the V gene TRBV6-5; D is ambiguous. The CDR3 loop spans 14 amino acids. The V gene's germline CDR1 is MNHEY and CDR2 SVGAGI. V shed 5 bases and J shed 1 base, with 9 bases lying between them. The CDR3 nucleotides are TGTGCCAGCAGTCGGACCAGCAGCAATCAGCCCCAGCATTTT. This gives the protein CASSRTSSNQPQHF.

This chain joins TRBV10-3 and TRBJ2-3, with unresolved D. The CDR3 totals 18 residues. The germline V gene encodes CDR1 ENHRY and CDR2 SYGVKD. The V end lost 0 bases, the J end lost 1 base, and 17 bases lay between the germline ends. CDR3: CAISESVGTLTRTDTQYF. For the CDR3, the DNA is TGTGCCATCAGTGAGTCCGTGGGCACACTTACCCGCACAGATACGCAGTATTTT.

This clone was observed a handful of times. The chain joins TRBV11-2 to TRBJ1-4; D remains ambiguous. The CDR3 is 13 amino acids. The germline V gene encodes CDR1 SGHAT and CDR2 FQNNGV. V was trimmed by 4 bases and J by 12 bases, leaving 15 bases between them. The CDR3 loop reads CASSSRLIGQLFF. CDR3 nucleotides: TGTGCCAGCAGCTCACGACTTATAGGTCAACTGTTTTTT. Based on the CDR3 plus reference TRBV11-2 and TRBJ1-4, the full variable domain is EAGVAQSPRYKIIEKRQSVAFWCNPISGHATLYWYQQILGQGPKLLIQFQNNGVVDDSQLPKDRFSAERLKGVDSTLKIQPAKLEDSAVYLCASSSRLIGQLFFGSGTQLSVL.

The rearrangement joins TRBV10-3 to TRBJ2-2; weak D call: TRBD1 (5 bases). CDR1 is ENHRY, CDR2 SYGVKD, per germline. V lost 8 bases and J lost 3, with 10 bases in between. This CDR3 contains 13 residues. CDR3 nucleotides: TGTGCCATCGGACAAGGGGACACCGGGGAGCTGTTTTTT. This codes for CAIGQGDTGELFF.

The chain uses TRBV29-1 and TRBJ2-1; D gene uncertain. The CDR3 totals 15 residues. Germline V CDR1 and CDR2: SQVTM, ANQGSEA. V gave up 0 bases and J gave up 8 bases, with 17 bases separating them. CDR3 sequence: CSVEDLRLEYDEQFF. The CDR3 DNA sequence: TGCAGCGTTGAAGATCTTAGGCTAGAATACGATGAGCAGTTCTTC.

The chain combines TRBV7-9 with TRBJ2-7; D is possibly TRBD1 (6 bases). The CDR3 runs to 12 residues. With 5 bases removed from V and 6 bases from J, the gap between germline ends came to 11 bases. The germline gives CDR1 SEHNR, CDR2 FQNEAQ (reference sequence). The DNA of the CDR3 is TGTGCCAGCAGCCAACAGGGTTCCGAGCAGTACTTC. It translates to CASSQQGSEQYF.

This chain joins TRBV18 and TRBJ2-6; the D is unclear. The CDR3 has 13 amino acids. In germline, CDR1 is KGHSH, CDR2 LQKENI. Trimming stripped 5 bases from V and 2 bases from J, with 4 bases between. The CDR3: CASSGAGANVLTF. The CDR3 bases are TGTGCCAGCTCAGGGGCTGGGGCCAACGTCCTGACTTTC.

This chain connects TRBV25-1 to TRBJ1-2, with 7 bases that match TRBD1. With 3 bases clipped from V and 4 bases from J, the junction kept 8 bases outside the gene matches. The CDR3 runs to 15 residues. The V gene's germline CDR1 is MGHDK and CDR2 SYGVNS. CDR3 sequence reads: CASSDHRGKRYGYTF. The CDR3 coding sequence is TGTGCCAGCAGTGATCACAGGGGTAAACGCTATGGCTACACCTTC.

The V and J genes are TRBV7-2 and TRBJ1-2; TRBD1 matches 10 bases. Germline lookup yields CDR1 SGHTA and CDR2 FQGNSA. CDR3 size: 14 residues. The J segment lost 7 bases and the V segment lost 5 bases, leaving 7 bases of the junction unmatched. CDR3 DNA sequence: TGTGCCAGCAGCAAGGGGGGACAGGGGACTGGCTACACCTTC. Translating it yields CASSKGGQGTGYTF.

The CDR3 DNA follows: TGTGCCAGCAGTTTCGGTCCACTAGCGGGAGGGACCTACGAGCAGTACTTC. Translated, it gives CASSFGPLAGGTYEQYF. This chain connects TRBV28 to TRBJ2-7; 13 bases align to TRBD2. The V gene's germline CDR1 is MDHEN and CDR2 SYDVKM. Unmatched junction bases numbered 7, after V lost 3 bases and J lost 2 bases. CDR3 length: 17 amino acids. The variable domain in full, completed from reference TRBV28 and TRBJ2-7, reads DVKVTQSSRYLVKRTGEKVFLECVQDMDHENMFWYRQDPGLGLRLIYFSYDVKMKEKGDIPEGYSVSREKKERFSLILESASTNQTSMYLCASSFGPLAGGTYEQYFGPGTRLTVT.

The V call is TRBV9, the J call TRBJ2-3; TRBD2 matches 9 bases. The CDR3 runs 16 residues. Losses at the gene ends were 0 bases for V and 4 bases for J; bases not matched to a gene: 6. Germline V CDR1 and CDR2: SGDLS, YYNGEE. The CDR3 spells CASSVGAGGPADTQYF. The CDR3 region has the DNA TGTGCCAGCAGCGTAGGGGCGGGGGGGCCGGCAGATACGCAGTATTTT.

The rearrangement links TRBV5-1 to TRBJ1-4; TRBD1 aligns across 11 bases. Trimming took 4 bases from V and 8 from J; bases not matched to a gene: 4. This CDR3 has 14 residues. CDR1 is SGHRS and CDR2 is YFSETQ in the germline V gene. CDR3 sequence: CASSLGQGGEKLFF. DNA for the CDR3: TGCGCCAGCAGCCTGGGACAGGGGGGCGAAAAACTGTTTTTT.

This sequence joins TRBV5-5 and TRBJ2-7; 9 bases match TRBD1. Per germline, CDR1 SGHKS and CDR2 YYEKEE (reference sequence). Germline trimming cut 0 bases from V and 3 bases from J; bases unmatched to any gene: 1. The CDR3 is made up of 14 amino acids. CDR3 nucleotides: TGTGCCAGCAGCTTGGGACAGGGGGGCTACGAGCAGTACTTC. It specifies CASSLGQGGYEQYF.

The CDR3 spells CASSSSDPPTNEKLFF. CDR3 DNA sequence: TGTGCCAGCAGCTCCTCGGACCCGCCAACTAATGAAAAACTGTTTTTT. The rearrangement joins TRBV7-9 to TRBJ1-4; D is undetermined. The CDR3 is made up of 16 amino acids. Trimming shortened V by 4 bases and J by 0 bases, and 12 bases separated the two germline ends. CDR1 is SEHNR, CDR2 FQNEAQ, per germline (reference sequence).

This sequence joins TRBV29-1 and TRBJ1-1, with 12 nucleotides matching TRBD1. V lost 7 bases and J lost 6; bases outside the gene matches: 9. The V gene's germline CDR1 is SQVTM and CDR2 ANQGSEA. The CDR3 has 14 residues. The CDR3 sequence: CSAGTGGSGSEAFF. The CDR3 DNA reads TGCAGCGCCGGGACAGGGGGCTCGGGGTCTGAAGCTTTCTTT.

The chain links TRBV11-3 to TRBJ2-1; 8 bases are shared with TRBD2. The V gene end was trimmed by 5 bases and the J gene end by 2 bases; junction bases not matched to a gene: 14. CDR1 is SGHNT and CDR2 is YENEEA in the germline V gene. The CDR3 runs 18 residues. CDR3 sequence reads: CASSPRIGVAGTYNEQFF. DNA of the CDR3: TGTGCCAGCAGCCCTAGGATTGGGGTAGCGGGAACCTACAATGAGCAGTTCTTC.